One and the same sample provided the 24 T cell receptor beta chains below, sequenced in a study of PD-1 blockade in classical Hodgkin lymphoma. Assay: immunoSEQ multiplex PCR; the TCRdb copy retains only in-frame clones and omits some. The sample has 38,000 or so clones, about 70% seen once. Every patient experienced relapse after autologous stem cell transplantation, and brentuximab vedotin exposure varied. Sequenced here: peripheral blood mononuclear cells (PBMCs), sampled before the second cycle of nivolumab. Receptors originate from a human donor with classical Hodgkin lymphoma.

The CDR3 DNA follows: TGTGCCAGCAGTTACTCGGGGAACTATGGCTACACCTTC. This gives the protein CASSYSGNYGYTF. The chain recombines TRBV6-5 with TRBJ1-2; D is unresolved. The CDR3 is made up of 13 amino acids. V was pared by 0 bases and J by 2 bases, with 4 bases between. Germline V lookup: CDR1 MNHEY, CDR2 SVGAGI.

This clone has only one observation. The gene calls are TRBV10-3 and TRBJ2-7; 14 bases are shared with TRBD2. Per the germline V gene, CDR1 is ENHRY and CDR2 is SYGVKD. This CDR3 comprises 14 residues. V lost 6 bases and J lost 5; bases outside the gene matches: 3. In DNA, the CDR3 is TGTGCCATCAGCGGGACTAGCGGGAGCCACGAGCAGTACTTC. This encodes CAISGTSGSHEQYF.

The chain combines TRBV9 with TRBJ2-3; D not certain. CDR1 and CDR2 from the germline V gene are SGDLS and YYNGEE. Between the trimmed V and J ends, which lost 0 bases and 2 bases, there was a span of 13 bases. This CDR3 spans 16 amino acids. In DNA form, the CDR3 reads TGTGCCAGCAGCGTAGGAACAAGCGCCCCCACAGATACGCAGTATTTT. Translated: CASSVGTSAPTDTQYF.

This clone was recorded a few times. This CDR3 is also generated by other DNA sequences in the sample. The CDR3 loop is CASSLATGNTIYF. In DNA form, the CDR3 reads TGTGCCAGCAGCCTCGCGACTGGAAACACCATATATTTT. This chain joins TRBV11-2 and TRBJ1-3, with no clear D. V was clipped by 5 bases and J by 2 bases, with 7 bases between them. The CDR3 spans 13 residues. Looked up from germline, CDR1 is SGHAT and CDR2 is FQNNGV.

V and J are TRBV30 and TRBJ2-6; D gene unclear. The V end was cut by 6 bases, the J end by 0 bases, with 12 bases between. The germline gives CDR1 GTSNPN, CDR2 SVGIG (reference sequence). The CDR3 has 15 residues. The DNA of the CDR3 is TGTGCCTGCCCGTTGGGAATCTCTGGGGCCAACGTCCTGACTTTC. Amino acids: CACPLGISGANVLTF.

V gene TRBV28 combines with J gene TRBJ2-1, with 11 bases aligning to TRBD2. This CDR3 comprises 12 residues. Per germline, CDR1 MDHEN and CDR2 SYDVKM. The CDR3 loop reads CATSGNNNEQFF. The CDR3 coding sequence is TGTGCGACTAGCGGGAACAACAATGAGCAGTTCTTC.

The J gene is TRBJ1-2, the V gene TRBV10-3; 7 bases align to TRBD1. This CDR3 is built from 15 residues. V dropped 10 bases and J dropped 5; count of bases not matched to a gene: 16. CDR1 is ENHRY and CDR2 is SYGVKD in the germline V gene. The CDR3 loop reads CASREGAVGAYGYTF. Here the CDR3 DNA reads TGTGCCAGCAGAGAGGGGGCGGTAGGAGCATATGGCTACACCTTC.

The V call is TRBV7-3, the J call TRBJ2-2, with 7 bases matching TRBD2. Germline V lookup: CDR1 SGHTA, CDR2 FQGTGA. CDR3 size: 16 residues. Trimming removed 2 bases from V and 4 bases from J; junction bases left unmatched: 7. The CDR3 is CASSLLSGVTTGELFF. CDR3 bases: TGTGCCAGCAGCTTATTAAGCGGGGTGACCACCGGGGAGCTGTTTTTT. Variable domain in full (rest from reference TRBV7-3 and TRBJ2-2): GAGVSQTPSNKVTEKGKYVELRCDPISGHTALYWYRQSLGQGPEFLIYFQGTGAADDSGLPNDRFFAVRPEGSVSTLKIQRTERGDSAVYLCASSLLSGVTTGELFFGEGSRLTVL.

This chain joins TRBV11-1 and TRBJ2-1; TRBD2 agrees at 9 bases. Trimming removed 2 bases from V and 6 bases from J; junction bases left unmatched: 5. CDR3 size: 15 residues. Germline lookup yields CDR1 SGHAT and CDR2 FQDESV (reference sequence). CDR3 amino acids: CASSLSSGTVNEQFF. In DNA, the CDR3 is TGTGCCAGCAGCTTATCTAGCGGGACCGTCAATGAGCAGTTCTTC.

The rearrangement joins TRBV9 to TRBJ1-1; 8 nucleotides line up with TRBD1. Germline V gene sequence: CDR1 SGDLS, CDR2 YYNGEE. The CDR3 spans 12 residues. V dropped 3 bases and J dropped 10; count of bases not matched to a gene: 5. The CDR3 DNA reads TGTGCCAGCAGCGCAATCGACAGGGGAGCTTTCTTT. This sequence encodes CASSAIDRGAFF. Full variable domain (missing parts from reference TRBV9 and TRBJ1-1): DSGVTQTPKHLITATGQRVTLRCSPRSGDLSVYWYQQSLDQGLQFLIQYYNGEERAKGNILERFSAQQFPDLHSELNLSSLELGDSALYFCASSAIDRGAFFGQGTRLTVV.

CDR3 protein: CASGFGFNQPQHF. In DNA form, the CDR3 reads TGTGCCAGCGGGTTTGGGTTCAATCAGCCCCAGCATTTT. This sequence joins TRBV7-3 and TRBJ1-5; no reliable D call. The CDR3 has 13 amino acids. Trimming took 8 bases from V and 3 from J, leaving 11 bases between them. Germline V gene sequence: CDR1 SGHTA, CDR2 FQGTGA.

The chain uses TRBV6-6 and TRBJ2-5, with 9 positions matching TRBD1. Trimming removed 0 bases from V and 3 bases from J; junction bases left unmatched: 5. The CDR3 is made up of 16 amino acids. Germline V lookup: CDR1 MNHNY, CDR2 SVGAGI (reference sequence). Here the CDR3 DNA reads TGTGCCAGCAGTTACTCAGCAGGACAGGGGAAAGAGACCCAGTACTTC. Amino acids: CASSYSAGQGKETQYF.

This clone was seen a handful of times. This sequence joins TRBV4-1 and TRBJ1-1; possible D gene TRBD1, 5 bases. Per germline, CDR1 MGHRA and CDR2 YSYEKL. V was clipped by 6 bases and J by 10 bases, with 18 bases between them. The CDR3 totals 13 residues. CDR3 sequence (DNA): TGCGCCAGCAGAGCCTCATTTAGGGGTTCAGCTTTCTTT. It codes for CASRASFRGSAFF.

This rearrangement joins TRBV19 to TRBJ2-7, with TRBD2 matching 7 bases. Per germline, CDR1 LNHDA and CDR2 SQIVND (reference sequence). The CDR3 totals 15 residues. V dropped 4 bases and J dropped 3; count of bases not matched to a gene: 9. Here the CDR3 reads CASSTQGLLGYEQYF. CDR3 nucleotide sequence: TGTGCCAGTAGTACTCAGGGACTACTCGGCTACGAGCAGTACTTC.

This clone was counted between two and nine times. This rearrangement joins TRBV7-3 to TRBJ1-1; unclear D gene. This CDR3 is 14 amino acids long. The ends were cut back, 1 base at V and 1 base at J, with 7 bases in the middle. Germline-derived CDR1 and CDR2 are SGHTA and FQGTGA. CDR3 in DNA: TGTGCCAGCAGCTTAAGTCCAGCGAACACTGAAGCTTTCTTT. This encodes CASSLSPANTEAFF.

The chain combines TRBV5-5 with TRBJ1-2, with D hard to call. The V and J ends lost 0 bases and 3 bases respectively, with 6 bases between them. CDR3 length equals 13 residues. Germline assignment: CDR1 SGHKS and CDR2 YYEKEE (reference sequence). Here the CDR3 DNA reads TGTGCCAGCAGCTTGGACAGTTACTATGGCTACACCTTC. It encodes CASSLDSYYGYTF.

This clone was recorded a few times. The chain has TRBV5-1 and TRBJ2-3; D is perhaps TRBD2 (5 bases). With 3 bases removed from V and 6 bases from J, the gap between germline ends came to 14 bases. Germline lookup yields CDR1 SGHRS and CDR2 YFSETQ. The CDR3 consists of 14 residues. The CDR3 loop reads CASSYLAGRDTQYF. CDR3 nucleotide sequence: TGCGCCAGCAGCTATCTCGCGGGTAGGGATACGCAGTATTTT.

The rearrangement uses TRBV2 and TRBJ2-7; 10 nucleotides match TRBD1. CDR3 length equals 16 residues. CDR1 and CDR2 (germline): SNHLY, FYNNEI. V lost 6 bases, J lost 4 bases, and 12 bases stayed unmatched. The CDR3: CASSHASGQGSYEQYF. For the CDR3, the DNA is TGTGCCAGCAGCCATGCCTCGGGACAGGGGTCTTACGAGCAGTACTTC. Based on the CDR3 plus reference TRBV2 and TRBJ2-7, the full variable domain is EPEVTQTPSHQVTQMGQEVILRCVPISNHLYFYWYRQILGQKVEFLVSFYNNEISEKSEIFDDQFSVERPDGSNFTLKIRSTKLEDSAMYFCASSHASGQGSYEQYFGPGTRLTVT.

The rearrangement links TRBV28 to TRBJ2-1; perhaps TRBD2 as D (6 bases). The CDR3 loop spans 14 amino acids. Germline CDR1 MDHEN, CDR2 SYDVKM. With 10 bases removed from V and 0 bases from J, the gap between germline ends came to 13 bases. This chain's CDR3 is CATYGGVSYNEQFF. In DNA, the CDR3 is TGTGCCACTTACGGCGGGGTCTCCTACAATGAGCAGTTCTTC.

The gene calls are TRBV10-3 and TRBJ1-6, with D hard to call. Between the trimmed V and J ends, which lost 5 bases and 7 bases, there was a span of 12 bases. The CDR3 loop spans 14 amino acids. CDR1 ENHRY and CDR2 SYGVKD come from the germline V gene. The CDR3 region is CAISLRRVNSPLHF. The CDR3 coding sequence is TGTGCCATCAGTCTGCGGAGAGTCAATTCACCCCTCCACTTT.

The V gene is TRBV23-1, the J gene TRBJ2-7; D call uncertain. TRBV23-1 belongs to the ORF category, with a function that is uncertain. The CDR3 is made up of 8 amino acids. V lost 10 bases and J 2 bases, leaving 0 bases between the germline ends. The CDR3: CATYEQYF. Written as DNA, the CDR3 is TGCGCCACCTACGAGCAGTACTTC.

The V and J genes are TRBV7-8 and TRBJ2-7; D remains ambiguous. CDR1 and CDR2 (germline): SGHVS, FQNEAQ. This CDR3 is 13 amino acids long. Trimming took 1 base from V and 3 from J, leaving 7 bases between them. CDR3 protein: CASSLVTGYEQYF. DNA of the CDR3: TGTGCCAGCAGCTTAGTGACGGGCTACGAGCAGTACTTC.

This chain uses TRBV7-9 with TRBJ2-1, with a weak D call TRBD1 (6 bases). CDR3 size: 16 residues. V lost 5 bases to trimming and J lost 2 bases, with 16 bases between them. The V gene's germline CDR1 is SEHNR and CDR2 FQNEAQ (reference sequence). CDR3 amino acids: CASSHTGHLAYNEQFF. CDR3 DNA sequence: TGTGCCAGCAGCCACACGGGACACCTGGCCTACAATGAGCAGTTCTTC.

This clone was picked up one time. V gene TRBV6-5 combines with J gene TRBJ2-3; D not resolved. Germline V gene data show CDR1 as MNHEY and CDR2 as SVGAGI. V was shortened by 6 bases and J by 0 bases, with 7 bases between the two germline ends. The CDR3 extends over 13 amino acids. The CDR3 nucleotides are TGTGCCAGCAGGAGACTTAGCACAGATACGCAGTATTTT. It is translated as CASRRLSTDTQYF.